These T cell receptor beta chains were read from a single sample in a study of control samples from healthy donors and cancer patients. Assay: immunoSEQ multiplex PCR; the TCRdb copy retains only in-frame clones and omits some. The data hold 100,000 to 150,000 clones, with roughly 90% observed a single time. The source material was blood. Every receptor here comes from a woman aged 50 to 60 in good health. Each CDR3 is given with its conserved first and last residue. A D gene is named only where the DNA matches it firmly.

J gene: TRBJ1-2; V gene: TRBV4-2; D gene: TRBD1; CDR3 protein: CASSQPTGGGYGYTF
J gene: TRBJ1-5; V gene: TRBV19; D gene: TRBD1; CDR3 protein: CASSIEGSGGGQPQHF
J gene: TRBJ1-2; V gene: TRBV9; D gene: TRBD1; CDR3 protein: CASSARTGRDPYGYTF
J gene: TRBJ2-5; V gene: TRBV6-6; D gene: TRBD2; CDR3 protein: CASSPPGLAGETQYF
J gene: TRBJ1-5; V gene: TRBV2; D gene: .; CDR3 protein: CASSEALSSVQPQHF
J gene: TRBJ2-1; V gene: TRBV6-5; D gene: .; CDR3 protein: CASSYSQLANGQFF
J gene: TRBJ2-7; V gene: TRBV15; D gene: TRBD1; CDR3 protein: CATSRGTGTAYEQYF
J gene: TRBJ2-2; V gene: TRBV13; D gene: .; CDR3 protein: CASSPPPGHLTGELFF
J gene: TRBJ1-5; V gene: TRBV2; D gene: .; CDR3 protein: CASSGSPEEPQHF
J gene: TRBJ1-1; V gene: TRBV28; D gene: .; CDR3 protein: CASSPPQGVWNTEAFF
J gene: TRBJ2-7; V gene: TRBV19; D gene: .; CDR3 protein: CASRHGGGPYF
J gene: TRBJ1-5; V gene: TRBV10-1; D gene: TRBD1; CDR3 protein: CASSEMSGRFNGQGASNQPQHF
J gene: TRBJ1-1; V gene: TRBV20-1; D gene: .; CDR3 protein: CSASKGPEAFF
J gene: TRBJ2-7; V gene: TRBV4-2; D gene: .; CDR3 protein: CASSQDPGVIGYEQYF
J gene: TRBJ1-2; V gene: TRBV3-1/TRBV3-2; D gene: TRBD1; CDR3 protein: CASSPRTGGSGSYGYTF
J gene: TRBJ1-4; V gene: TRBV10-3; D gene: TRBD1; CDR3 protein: CAMRQGANEKLFF